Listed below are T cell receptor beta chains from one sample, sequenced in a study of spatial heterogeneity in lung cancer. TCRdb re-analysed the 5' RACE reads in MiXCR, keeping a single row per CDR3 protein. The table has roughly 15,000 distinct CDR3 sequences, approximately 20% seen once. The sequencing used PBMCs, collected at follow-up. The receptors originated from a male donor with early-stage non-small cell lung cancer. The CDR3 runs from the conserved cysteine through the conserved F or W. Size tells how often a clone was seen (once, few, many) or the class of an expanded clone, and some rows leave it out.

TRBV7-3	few	CASSPDRRVYNEQFF
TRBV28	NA	CASSRGVRVGNTIYF
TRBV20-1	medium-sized	CSAPLAGGNTGELFF
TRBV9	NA	CASSYAGTDKETQYF
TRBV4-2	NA	CASTPTGENTEAFF
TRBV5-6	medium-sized	CASSSYNEQFF
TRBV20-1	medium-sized	CSALPSAIETQYF
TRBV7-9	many	CASSLTGTTNSPLHF
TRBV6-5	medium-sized	CASSYGIPLAGGEEQFF
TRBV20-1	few	CSARLAGTYEQYF
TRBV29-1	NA	CSVPEQGRDEQFF
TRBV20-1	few	CSARVGVRETEAFF
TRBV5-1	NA	CASSSGQDSYEQYF
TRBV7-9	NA	CASSPGGFRGNDETQYF